These T cell receptor beta chains were read from a single sample in a study of blood T cells in healthy people across ages. TCRdb reprocessed the 5' RACE reads with MiXCR, giving one entry per CDR3 protein. The table shows about 1.4 million distinct CDR3 sequences, with roughly 64% occurring only once. Sample: blood. The receptors come from a man between 18 and 29 years old in good health. CDR3s include the opening cysteine and the closing phenylalanine or tryptophan. The D gene is left open where the match is weak. Clone size is given for some rows only: seen once, a few or many times, or a class if the clone is expanded.

size,D,J,V,CDR3,DNA
-,TRBD1,TRBJ2-1,TRBV27,CASRTRTGGRTYNEQFF,TGTGCCAGCAGAACACGCACAGGGGGACGTACCTACAATGAGCAGTTCTTC
-,-,TRBJ2-2,TRBV6-5,CASERRASTGELFF,TGTGCCAGCGAGAGAAGGGCTTCCACCGGGGAGCTGTTTTTT
-,TRBD2,TRBJ2-3,TRBV3-1,CASSPGGKTTDTQYF,TGTGCCAGCAGCCCCGGGGGGAAAACCACAGATACGCAGTATTTT
-,-,TRBJ2-1,TRBV20-1,CSAIKQVGYDNEQFF,TGCAGTGCTATCAAACAGGTGGGGTACGACAATGAGCAGTTCTTC
-,-,TRBJ1-5,TRBV28,CASSFPGKDNQPQHF,TGTGCCAGCAGTTTCCCAGGGAAGGATAATCAGCCCCAGCATTTT
-,-,TRBJ2-5,TRBV7-2,CASSFVEGLQETQYF,TGTGCCAGCAGCTTTGTGGAGGGTCTACAAGAGACCCAGTACTTC
-,TRBD2,TRBJ2-3,TRBV24-1,CATSGPPGLAGSTDTQYF,TGTGCCACCAGTGGCCCCCCAGGACTAGCGGGGAGCACAGATACGCAGTATTTT
-,TRBD1,TRBJ2-5,TRBV29-1,CSVEDRGDEQYF,TGCAGCGTTGAGGACAGGGGGGATGAGCAGTACTTC
-,-,TRBJ2-7,TRBV20-1,CSARTPGSYEQYF,TGCAGTGCTAGGACCCCCGGGAGCTACGAGCAGTACTTC
few,-,TRBJ2-7,TRBV4-2,CASSQEYSYEQYF,TGTGCCAGCAGCCAAGAGTATAGCTACGAGCAGTACTTC
-,TRBD1,TRBJ1-1,TRBV12-3/TRBV12-4,CASSPKQGSTEAFF,TGTGCCAGCAGTCCAAAACAGGGGAGCACTGAAGCTTTCTTT
-,TRBD2,TRBJ2-3,TRBV4-2,CASSQELAGATITDTQYF,TGTGCCAGCAGCCAAGAACTAGCGGGAGCCACTATCACAGATACGCAGTATTTT
few,TRBD2,TRBJ2-7,TRBV4-1,CASSQNPGLVAYEQYF,TGCGCCAGCAGCCAAAACCCGGGACTAGTCGCCTACGAGCAGTACTTC
-,TRBD2,TRBJ2-3,TRBV4-1,CASSQAGTSGAIGVGTQYF,TGCGCCAGCAGCCAAGCGGGGACTAGCGGTGCTATAGGTGTTGGTACGCAGTATTTT
few,-,TRBJ2-7,TRBV29-1,CSVGDIRDEQYF,TGCAGCGTTGGGGACATTAGGGACGAGCAGTACTTC
-,TRBD2,TRBJ2-7,TRBV6-5,CASRPGLALSYEQYF,TGTGCCAGCAGACCGGGACTAGCGCTATCCTACGAGCAGTACTTC
once,-,TRBJ2-1,TRBV7-2,CASSLFMGPSNEQFF,TGTGCCAGCAGCTTATTCATGGGGCCGAGCAATGAGCAGTTCTTC
-,-,TRBJ2-3,TRBV14,CASSPPFVGDTQYF,TGTGCCAGCAGCCCGCCTTTTGTGGGGGATACGCAGTATTTT
-,TRBD2,TRBJ2-1,TRBV5-5,CASSLEYGLASTRPGPEQFF,TGTGCCAGCAGCTTGGAGTACGGACTAGCTTCGACAAGGCCTGGACCTGAGCAGTTCTTC
once,-,TRBJ2-2,TRBV10-3,CAISPLGGNTGELFF,TGTGCCATCAGTCCCTTGGGAGGGAACACCGGGGAGCTGTTTTTT
few,-,TRBJ2-1,TRBV12-3/TRBV12-4,CAEGRDNEQFF,TGTGCCGAGGGGCGGGACAATGAGCAGTTCTTC
few,TRBD2,TRBJ2-7,TRBV29-1,CSVEGLAGGEQYF,TGCAGCGTTGAAGGACTAGCGGGGGGCGAGCAGTACTTC